These T cell receptor beta chains were read from a single sample in a study of blood T cell repertoires in COVID-19. Sequencing was performed with immunoSEQ multiplex PCR; in TCRdb, only in-frame clones are kept and a portion is missing. The table records under 250,000 clones, more than 70% of them present only once. Sequenced sample: peripheral blood. The receptor source for this set is a man between 40 and 49 years old with active or convalescent COVID-19. Both conserved end residues are part of each CDR3. A D gene is named only where the DNA matches it firmly.

d_gene,j_gene,v_gene,CDR3aa
NA,TRBJ1-2,TRBV28,CASSSGDGFYGYTF
NA,TRBJ2-7,TRBV3-1/TRBV3-2,CASSLRGVYEQYF
NA,TRBJ1-1,TRBV25-1,CASSGVGRTEAFF
TRBD2,TRBJ2-3,TRBV9,CASSVGLTSGTPGDTQYF
NA,TRBJ1-5,TRBV21-1,CASSKGRNQPQHF
NA,TRBJ1-6,TRBV11-3,CASSFTGTPLHF
NA,TRBJ1-1,TRBV29-1,CSVATTAMNTEAFF
TRBD1,TRBJ2-7,TRBV15,CATGGTGEAYEQYF
NA,TRBJ1-2,TRBV24-1,CATSEDGNYGYTF
NA,TRBJ1-6,TRBV12-1,CATRHSSYNSPLHF
TRBD1,TRBJ1-2,TRBV5-8,CASSPSGLQGASGYTF
NA,TRBJ1-3,TRBV18,CASSPTGTPSGNTIYF
TRBD1,TRBJ1-1,TRBV5-5,CANPPAGGGTEAFF
TRBD2,TRBJ2-1,TRBV9,CASSVALELAGNNEQFF
TRBD2,TRBJ2-7,TRBV30,CAWRLGTSGSYEQYF
NA,TRBJ2-7,TRBV15,CATSSNRVGEQYF
NA,TRBJ2-7,TRBV10-1,CASSGHLPKEQYF
NA,TRBJ1-1,TRBV11-3,CASSHGRGWTEAFF
NA,TRBJ2-5,TRBV6-2/TRBV6-3,CASSYRGAGETQYF